This T cell receptor beta chain was recorded in a study of OX40 agonist ivuxolimab in advanced cancers. Study information: With ivuxolimab, an agonistic anti-OX40 (CD134) antibody, patients were treated.

At baseline, cycle 4 day 1, and cycle 7 day 1, blood was sampled. The assay was immunoSEQ multiplex PCR, and TCRdb's table has in-frame clones only and misses some. Of approximately 61,000 clones listed, 70% to 90% are singletons. Points on this clone: What it binds is unknown.

Germline V gene data show CDR1 as MGHDK and CDR2 as SYGVNS. V lost 8 bases to trimming and J lost 2 bases, with 19 bases between them. There are 16 residues in the CDR3. Overall study results and limits: Averaged across samples, CD8+ T cells carried more expanded clones than CD4+ did.

The chain uses TRBV25-1 and TRBJ1-3; D uncertain. The starting material was CD4+ or CD8+ T cells sorted from blood, obtained in a trial of the OX40 agonist ivuxolimab. The TCR was taken from an adult with an advanced solid tumor such as melanoma, head and neck, liver or kidney cancer. CDR3 sequence: CASPNRPNRTGNTIYF. The CDR3 region has the DNA TGTGCCAGCCCCAATCGGCCAAATCGGACTGGAAACACCATATATTTT.